Here is one TCR beta chain with its context. The target antigen is unknown. One junction end does not reproduce the germline sequence, and a read error may be involved. The sample is drawn from a study of cytomegalovirus exposure and HLA in healthy donors. The study, taken as a whole, reports: 87-base-pair reads could not separate some V segments, including TRBV6-2 and TRBV6-3.

The PCR ran on 60 Vbeta and 13 Jbeta primers. The repertoire was sequenced with immunoSEQ multiplex PCR; TCRdb's copy has only in-frame clones and lacks some. The sample includes 190,000 or so clones. The germline V gene encodes CDR1 MNHNS and CDR2 SASEGT. The CDR3 is made up of 18 amino acids. This TCR was sampled from a boy aged 10-17 years in good health and CMV-seronegative. The chain couples TRBV6-1 to TRBJ1-5; TRBD1 agrees at 10 bases. The sample comprised PBMCs. CDR3 region: CASSESGTGVDSNQPQHF. CDR3 DNA sequence: TGTGCTAGCAGTGAGTCTGGGACAGGGGTTGATAGCAATCAGCCCCAGCATTTT.